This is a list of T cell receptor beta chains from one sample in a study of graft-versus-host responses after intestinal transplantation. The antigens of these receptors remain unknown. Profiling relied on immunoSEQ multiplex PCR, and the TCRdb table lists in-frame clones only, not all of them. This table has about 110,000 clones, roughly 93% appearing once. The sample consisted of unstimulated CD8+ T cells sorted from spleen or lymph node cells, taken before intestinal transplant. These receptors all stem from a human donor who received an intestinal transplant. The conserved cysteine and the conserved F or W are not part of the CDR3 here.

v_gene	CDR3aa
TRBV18	ASSPPGETQY
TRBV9	ASSVSPSFEQY
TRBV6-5	ASSYRAGAPTDTQY
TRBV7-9	ASSMGPLAETQY
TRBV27	ASRLAGIYNEQF
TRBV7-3	ASSLSSGGQGGNEQF
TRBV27	ASSLYGTGGALDTEAF
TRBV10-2	ASFPEGLARTYEQY
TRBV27	ASSPLAGGADTQY
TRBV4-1	ASSPPPGLAGHSTDTQY
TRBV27	ASSSTAGQVNQPQH
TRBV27	ASSSLGRFSYNEQF
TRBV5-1	ASSLRLAEYEQY
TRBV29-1	SVGDPSSYEQY
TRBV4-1	ASSQDPPAGTYEQY
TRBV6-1	ASSDPGGSNEKLF
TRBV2	ASSTGPLYEQY
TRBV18	ASSLITSERHGELF
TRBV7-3	ASRRTANTGELF
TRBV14	ASSQEQGKNIQY
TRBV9	ASSPSGDSYEQY
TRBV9	ASSVSGALGEQY
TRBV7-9	ASSPQYQETQY
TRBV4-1	ASSQGRSGQETQY
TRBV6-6	ASSYSILLYEQF
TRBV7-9	ASSPRGF
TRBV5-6	ASSLGRYSNQPQH
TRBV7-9	ASSSSYLGHEKLF
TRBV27	ASSLGGNYEQY
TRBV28	ASRGQGAYEQY
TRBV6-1	ASTLLGSNQPQH
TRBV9	ASSVPGTSADEQF
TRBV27	ASSLTQGETQY
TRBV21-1	ASSMQGTNYGYT
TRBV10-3	AIKAESSYNEQF
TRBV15	ATQGQDYYGYT
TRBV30	AWSHRHTEAF
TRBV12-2	ASRLTGFTYEQY
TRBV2	ATSGSRAGELF
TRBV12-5	ASGFSGNEQF
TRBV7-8	ASSSQADDRNYGYT
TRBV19	ASSKEADTEAF
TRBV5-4	ASSLVGTSGTDTQY
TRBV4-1	ASSQGNPASYEQY
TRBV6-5	ASSLRGRLQETQY
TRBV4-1	ASSAGTLNTEAF
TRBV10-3	ASRGDRAYEQY
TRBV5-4	ASSLGDSNEKLF
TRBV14	ASSPTALYGYT
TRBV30	AWSVLGQTQY
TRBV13	ASSARVPGELF
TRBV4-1	ASSPGTTGGETQY
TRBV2	ASSPAAQDTQY
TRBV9	ASSAFTDTQY
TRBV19	ASSIDDLAGGYNEQF
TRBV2	ATRLGTTNTEAF
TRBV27	ASSPGTGRVGEQY
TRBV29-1	SVEGQGAQGNTIY
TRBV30	AWGDAGAF
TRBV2	ASEGRAKNIQY